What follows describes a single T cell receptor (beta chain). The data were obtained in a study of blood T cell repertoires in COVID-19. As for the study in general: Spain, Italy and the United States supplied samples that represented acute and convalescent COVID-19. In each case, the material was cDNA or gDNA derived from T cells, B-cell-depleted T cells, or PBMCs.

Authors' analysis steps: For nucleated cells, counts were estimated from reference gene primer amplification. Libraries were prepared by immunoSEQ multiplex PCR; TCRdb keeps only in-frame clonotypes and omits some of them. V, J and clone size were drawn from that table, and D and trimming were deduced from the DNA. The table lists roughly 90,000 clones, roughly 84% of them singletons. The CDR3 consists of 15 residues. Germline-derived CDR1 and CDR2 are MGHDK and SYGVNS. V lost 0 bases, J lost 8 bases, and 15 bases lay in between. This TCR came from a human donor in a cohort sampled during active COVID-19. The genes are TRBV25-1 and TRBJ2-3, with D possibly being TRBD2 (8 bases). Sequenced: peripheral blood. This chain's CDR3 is CASSEYTGAGGTQYF. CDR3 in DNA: TGTGCCAGCAGTGAATATACAGGGGCGGGAGGTACGCAGTATTTT.